The present TCR beta chain was sequenced within a study of blood T cell repertoires in COVID-19. The wider study: Samples representing acute and convalescent COVID-19 were sourced from the United States, Italy and Spain. PBMCs, B-cell-depleted T cells, or T cells provided the cDNA or gDNA that made up the material.

Authors' processing steps: Reference gene primer amplification gave nucleated cell count estimates. Clones were sequenced by immunoSEQ multiplex PCR, and TCRdb holds only the in-frame ones, with some missing. From that table come the V and J calls and clone size; the DNA was used to work out D and trimming. The table includes over 45,000 clones, around 91% detected once. The receptor was isolated from a human donor in a cohort sampled during active COVID-19. The sequencing input was peripheral blood.

CDR3 loop: CASSARDREFHGYTF. DNA of the CDR3: TGTGCCAGCAGCGCCCGGGACAGGGAATTTCACGGCTACACCTTC. This chain joins TRBV3-1 (or the pseudogene TRBV3-2) and TRBJ1-2; 9 positions agree with TRBD1. CDR1 is LGHDT and CDR2 is YNNKEL in the germline V gene (reference sequence). V gave up 5 bases and J gave up 8 bases; unmatched junction bases: 12. CDR3 length: 15 amino acids.